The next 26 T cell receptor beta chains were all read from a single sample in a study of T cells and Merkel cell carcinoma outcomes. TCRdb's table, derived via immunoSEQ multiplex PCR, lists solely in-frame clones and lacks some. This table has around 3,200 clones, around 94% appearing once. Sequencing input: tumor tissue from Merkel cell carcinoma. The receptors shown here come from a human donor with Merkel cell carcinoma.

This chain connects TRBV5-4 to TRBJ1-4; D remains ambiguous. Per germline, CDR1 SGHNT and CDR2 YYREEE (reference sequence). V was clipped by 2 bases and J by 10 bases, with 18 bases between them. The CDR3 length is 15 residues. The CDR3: CASSFQTRGDGKLFF. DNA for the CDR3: TGTGCCAGCAGCTTTCAAACGCGGGGTGATGGAAAACTGTTTTTT. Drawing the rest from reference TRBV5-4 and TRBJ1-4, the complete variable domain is ETGVTQSPTHLIKTRGQQVTLRCSSQSGHNTVSWYQQALGQGPQFIFQYYREEENGRGNFPPRFSGLQFPNYSSELNVNALELDDSALYLCASSFQTRGDGKLFFGSGTQLSVL.

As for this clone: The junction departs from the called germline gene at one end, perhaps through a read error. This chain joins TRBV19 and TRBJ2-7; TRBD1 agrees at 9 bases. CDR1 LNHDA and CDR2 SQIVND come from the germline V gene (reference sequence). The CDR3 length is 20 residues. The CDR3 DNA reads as TGTGCCAGTAGTATATGGGCCCGGACAGGGGAGCACCGATCGGCCTACGAGCAGTATTTC. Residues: CASSIWARTGEHRSAYEQYF. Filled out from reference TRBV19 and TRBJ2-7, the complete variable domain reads DGGITQSPKYLFRKEGQNVTLSCEQNLNHDAMYWYRQDPGQGLRLIYYSQIVNDFQKGDIAEGYSVSREKKESFPLTVTSAQKNPTAFYLCASSIWARTGEHRSAYEQYFGPGTRLTVT.

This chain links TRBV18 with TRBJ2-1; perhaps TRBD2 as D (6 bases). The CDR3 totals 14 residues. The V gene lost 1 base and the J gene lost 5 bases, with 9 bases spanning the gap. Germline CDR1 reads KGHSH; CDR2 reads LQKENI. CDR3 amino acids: CASSPRTTDNEQFF. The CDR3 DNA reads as TGTGCCAGCTCACCACGGACTACCGACAATGAGCAGTTCTTC.

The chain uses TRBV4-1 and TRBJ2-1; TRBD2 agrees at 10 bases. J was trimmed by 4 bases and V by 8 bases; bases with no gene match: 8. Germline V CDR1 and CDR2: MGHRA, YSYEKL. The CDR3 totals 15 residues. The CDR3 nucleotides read TGCGCCAGCGGCGGGGGAGCGGGGGGGTACAATGAGCAGTTCTTC. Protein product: CASGGGAGGYNEQFF.

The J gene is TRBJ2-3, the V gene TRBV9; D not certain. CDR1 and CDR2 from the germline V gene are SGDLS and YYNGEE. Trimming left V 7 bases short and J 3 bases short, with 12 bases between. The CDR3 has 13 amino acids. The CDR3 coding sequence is TGTGCCAGCGGTGACTGGGGAACAGATACGCAGTATTTT. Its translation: CASGDWGTDTQYF.

The CDR3 nucleotides are TGTGCCAGCAGCGCGAGCGATGAGCAGTTCTTC. The encoded protein is CASSASDEQFF. The chain employs TRBV7-9 and TRBJ2-1, with D hard to call. There are 11 residues in the CDR3. Germline V lookup: CDR1 SEHNR, CDR2 FQNEAQ (reference sequence). Trimming pared 5 bases from V and 8 bases from J, leaving 7 bases between.

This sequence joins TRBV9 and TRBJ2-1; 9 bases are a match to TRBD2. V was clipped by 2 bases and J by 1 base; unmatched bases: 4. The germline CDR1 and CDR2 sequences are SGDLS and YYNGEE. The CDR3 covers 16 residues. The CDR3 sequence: CASSVATSGSYNEQFF. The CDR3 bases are TGTGCCAGCAGCGTGGCGACTAGCGGTTCCTACAATGAGCAGTTCTTC.

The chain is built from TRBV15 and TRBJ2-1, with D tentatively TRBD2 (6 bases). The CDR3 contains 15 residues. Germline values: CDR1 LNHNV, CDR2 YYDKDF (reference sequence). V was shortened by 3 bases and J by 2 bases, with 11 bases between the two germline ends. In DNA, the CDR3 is TGTGCCACCAGCAGTAAGGGAGGAACCTACAATGAGCAGTTCTTC. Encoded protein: CATSSKGGTYNEQFF.

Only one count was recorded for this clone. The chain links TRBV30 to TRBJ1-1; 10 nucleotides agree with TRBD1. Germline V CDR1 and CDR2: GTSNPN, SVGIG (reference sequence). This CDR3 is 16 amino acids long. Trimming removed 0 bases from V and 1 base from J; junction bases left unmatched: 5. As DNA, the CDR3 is TGTGCCTGGAGTGTACCCCGGACAGGGGGGAACACTGAAGCTTTCTTT. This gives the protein CAWSVPRTGGNTEAFF.

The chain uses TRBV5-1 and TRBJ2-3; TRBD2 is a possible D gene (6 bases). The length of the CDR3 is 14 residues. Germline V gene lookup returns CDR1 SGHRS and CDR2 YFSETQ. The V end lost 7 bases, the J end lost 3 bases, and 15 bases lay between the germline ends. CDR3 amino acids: CASQPGAGTDTQYF. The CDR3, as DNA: TGCGCCAGCCAACCCGGGGCGGGGACAGATACGCAGTATTTT.

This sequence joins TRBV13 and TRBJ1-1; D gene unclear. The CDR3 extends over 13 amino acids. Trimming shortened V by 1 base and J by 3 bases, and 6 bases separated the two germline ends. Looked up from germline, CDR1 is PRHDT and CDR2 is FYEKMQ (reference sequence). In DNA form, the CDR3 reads TGTGCCAGCAGCTTAGTTAAGGACACTGAAGCTTTCTTT. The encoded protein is CASSLVKDTEAFF.

This CDR3 reads CASNPDRAKNIQYF. CDR3 in DNA: TGTGCCAGCAACCCTGACCGAGCCAAAAACATTCAGTACTTC. V gene TRBV28 combines with J gene TRBJ2-4, with D unclear. Germline V CDR1 and CDR2: MDHEN, SYDVKM. Trimming left V 7 bases short and J 0 bases short, with 10 bases between. This CDR3 contains 14 residues.

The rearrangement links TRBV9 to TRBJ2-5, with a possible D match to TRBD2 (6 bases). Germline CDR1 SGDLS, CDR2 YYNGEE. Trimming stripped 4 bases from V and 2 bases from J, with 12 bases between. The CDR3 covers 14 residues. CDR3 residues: CASSPTGTQETQYF. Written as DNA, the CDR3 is TGTGCCAGCAGCCCCACTGGGACTCAAGAGACCCAGTACTTC. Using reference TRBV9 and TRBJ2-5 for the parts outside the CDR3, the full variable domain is DSGVTQTPKHLITATGQRVTLRCSPRSGDLSVYWYQQSLDQGLQFLIQYYNGEERAKGNILERFSAQQFPDLHSELNLSSLELGDSALYFCASSPTGTQETQYFGPGTRLLVL.

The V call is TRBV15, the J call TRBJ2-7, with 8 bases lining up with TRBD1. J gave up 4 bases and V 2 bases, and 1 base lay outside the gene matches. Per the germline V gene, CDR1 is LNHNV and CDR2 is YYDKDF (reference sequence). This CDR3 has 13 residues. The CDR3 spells CATSRRTGYEQYF. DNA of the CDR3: TGTGCCACCAGCAGACGGACAGGGTACGAGCAGTACTTC.

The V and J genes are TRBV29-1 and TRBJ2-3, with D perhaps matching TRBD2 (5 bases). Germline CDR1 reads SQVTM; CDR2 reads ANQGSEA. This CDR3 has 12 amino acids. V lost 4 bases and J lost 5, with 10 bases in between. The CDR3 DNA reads TGCAGCGTTGTTCCTGCGGGAGATACGCAGTATTTT. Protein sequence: CSVVPAGDTQYF.

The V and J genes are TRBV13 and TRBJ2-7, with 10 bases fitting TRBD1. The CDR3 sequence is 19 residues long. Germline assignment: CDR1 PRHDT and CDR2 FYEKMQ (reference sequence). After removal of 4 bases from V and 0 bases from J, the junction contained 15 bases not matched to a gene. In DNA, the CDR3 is TGTGCCAGCAGCTCCCAGTACCCCCCGGGACAGGGGACCTCCTACGAGCAGTACTTC. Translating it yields CASSSQYPPGQGTSYEQYF.

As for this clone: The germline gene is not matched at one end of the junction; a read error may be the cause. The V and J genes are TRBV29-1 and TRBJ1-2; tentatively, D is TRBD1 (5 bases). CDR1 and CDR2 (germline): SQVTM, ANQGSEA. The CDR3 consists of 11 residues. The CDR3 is CSVEDRATYTF. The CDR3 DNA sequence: TGCAGCGTTGAAGACAGGGCGACCTACACCTTT.

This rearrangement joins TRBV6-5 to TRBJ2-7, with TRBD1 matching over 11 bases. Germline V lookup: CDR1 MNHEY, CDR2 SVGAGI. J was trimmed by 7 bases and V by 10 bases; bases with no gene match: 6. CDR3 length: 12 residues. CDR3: CATGQGADEQYF. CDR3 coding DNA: TGTGCCACCGGACAGGGGGCTGATGAGCAGTACTTC.

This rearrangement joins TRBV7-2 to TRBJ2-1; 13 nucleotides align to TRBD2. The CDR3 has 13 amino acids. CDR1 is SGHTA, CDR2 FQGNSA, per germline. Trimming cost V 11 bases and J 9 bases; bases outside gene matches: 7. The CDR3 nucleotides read TGTGCCGGGGGGACTAGCGGGAAAGGTGAGCAGTTCTTC. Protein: CAGGTSGKGEQFF.

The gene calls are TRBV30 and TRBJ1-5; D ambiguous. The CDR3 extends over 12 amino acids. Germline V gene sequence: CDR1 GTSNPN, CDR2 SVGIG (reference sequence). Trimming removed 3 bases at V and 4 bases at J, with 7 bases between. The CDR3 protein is CAWRFPNQPQHF. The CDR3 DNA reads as TGTGCCTGGAGGTTCCCGAATCAGCCCCAGCATTTT. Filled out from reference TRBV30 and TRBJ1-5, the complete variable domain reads SQTIHQWPATLVQPVGSPLSLECTVEGTSNPNLYWYRQAAGRGLQLLFYSVGIGQISSEVPQNLSASRPQDRQFILSSKKLLLSDSGFYLCAWRFPNQPQHFGDGTRLSIL.

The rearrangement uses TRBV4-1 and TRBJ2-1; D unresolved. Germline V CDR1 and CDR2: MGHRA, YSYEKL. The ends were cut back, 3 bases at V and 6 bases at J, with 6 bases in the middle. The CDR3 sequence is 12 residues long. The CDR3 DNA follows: TGCGCCAGCAGCCATTTATCCAATGAGCAGTTCTTC. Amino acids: CASSHLSNEQFF.

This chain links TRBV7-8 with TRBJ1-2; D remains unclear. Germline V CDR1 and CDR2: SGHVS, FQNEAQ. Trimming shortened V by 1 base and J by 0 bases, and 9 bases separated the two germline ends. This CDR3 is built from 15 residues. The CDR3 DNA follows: TGTGCCAGCAGCTTAGAACAGACAACTAACTATGGCTACACCTTC. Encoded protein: CASSLEQTTNYGYTF. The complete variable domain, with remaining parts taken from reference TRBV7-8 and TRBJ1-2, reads GAGVSQSPRYKVAKRGQDVALRCDPISGHVSLFWYQQALGQGPEFLTYFQNEAQLDKSGLPSDRFFAERPEGSVSTLKIQRTQQEDSAVYLCASSLEQTTNYGYTFGSGTRLTVV.

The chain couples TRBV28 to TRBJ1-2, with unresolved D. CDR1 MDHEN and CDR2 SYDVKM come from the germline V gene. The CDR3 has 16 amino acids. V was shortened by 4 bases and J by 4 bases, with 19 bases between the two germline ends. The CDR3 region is CASSYPSGLILYGYTF. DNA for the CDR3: TGTGCCAGCAGTTATCCATCAGGTCTGATCCTCTATGGCTACACCTTC.

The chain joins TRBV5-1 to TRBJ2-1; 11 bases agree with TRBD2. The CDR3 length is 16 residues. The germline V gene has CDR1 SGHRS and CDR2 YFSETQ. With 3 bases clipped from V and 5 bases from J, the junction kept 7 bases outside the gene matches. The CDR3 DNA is TGCGCCAGCAGCTCCCGTTCTAGCGGGAGGAACAATGAGCAGTTCTTC. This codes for CASSSRSSGRNNEQFF.

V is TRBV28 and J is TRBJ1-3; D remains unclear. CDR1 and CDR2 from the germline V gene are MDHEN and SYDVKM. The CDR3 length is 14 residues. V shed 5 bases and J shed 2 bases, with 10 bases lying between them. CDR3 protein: CASSPTSTGNTIYF. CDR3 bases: TGTGCCAGCAGTCCGACATCCACTGGAAACACCATATATTTT. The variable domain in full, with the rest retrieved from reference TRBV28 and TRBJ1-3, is DVKVTQSSRYLVKRTGEKVFLECVQDMDHENMFWYRQDPGLGLRLIYFSYDVKMKEKGDIPEGYSVSREKKERFSLILESASTNQTSMYLCASSPTSTGNTIYFGEGSWLTVV.

For the CDR3, the DNA is TGCGCCAGCAGCCAAGATTTCCCGGGAGGGAGCTACGAGCAGTACTTC. Amino acids: CASSQDFPGGSYEQYF. The chain carries TRBV4-1 and TRBJ2-7; 8 bases line up with TRBD2. The V gene end was trimmed by 0 bases and the J gene end by 3 bases; junction bases not matched to a gene: 7. The CDR3 has 16 residues. The germline V gene encodes CDR1 MGHRA and CDR2 YSYEKL.